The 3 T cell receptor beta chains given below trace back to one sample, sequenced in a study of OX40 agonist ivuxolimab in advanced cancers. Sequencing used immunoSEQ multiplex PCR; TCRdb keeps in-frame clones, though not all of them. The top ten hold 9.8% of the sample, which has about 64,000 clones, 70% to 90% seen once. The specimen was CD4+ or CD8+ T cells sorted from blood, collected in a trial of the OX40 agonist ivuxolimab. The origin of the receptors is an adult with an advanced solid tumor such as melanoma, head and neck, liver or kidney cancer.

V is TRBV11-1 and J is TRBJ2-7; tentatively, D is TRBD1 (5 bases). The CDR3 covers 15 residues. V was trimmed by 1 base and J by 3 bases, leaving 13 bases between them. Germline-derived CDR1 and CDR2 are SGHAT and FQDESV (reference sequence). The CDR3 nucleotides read TGTGCCAGCAGCTTAGTTACCCAGGGATACTACGAGCAGTACTTC. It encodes CASSLVTQGYYEQYF.

CDR3 amino acids: CAISEFPGLAGGPRYF. CDR3 bases: TGTGCCATCAGTGAGTTCCCCGGACTAGCGGGGGGCCCAAGGTACTTC. This sequence joins TRBV10-3 and TRBJ2-5, with 14 bases that match TRBD2. V lost 1 base, J lost 13 bases, and 11 bases stayed unmatched. Germline V gene sequence: CDR1 ENHRY, CDR2 SYGVKD. This CDR3 has 16 amino acids.

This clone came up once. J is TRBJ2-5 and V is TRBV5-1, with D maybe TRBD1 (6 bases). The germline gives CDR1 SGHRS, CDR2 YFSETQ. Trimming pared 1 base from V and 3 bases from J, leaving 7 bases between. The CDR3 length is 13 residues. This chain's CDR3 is CASSLTGKETQYF. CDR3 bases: TGCGCCAGCAGCTTGACAGGGAAAGAGACCCAGTACTTC.